Here is one TCR beta chain with its context. No antigen is known for it. The data derive from a study of cytomegalovirus exposure and HLA in healthy donors. For the study at large: The roughly 130 validation repertoires used the same platform as the approximately 700 first-cohort repertoires (as reported by a later analysis). General study results and limits: According to a later analysis, TCR clusters from the first cohort tended to co-occur in the roughly 110 validation repertoires.

The germline V gene encodes CDR1 LGHNA and CDR2 YSLEER. V was shortened by 1 base and J by 6 bases, with 18 bases between the two germline ends. CDR3 size: 16 residues. Here immunoSEQ multiplex PCR was the method, and the copy in TCRdb shows in-frame clones only, minus some. The profile shows some 140,000 clones, approximately 84% of them singletons. Among the 110 or so subjects of the validation cohort, separate from the roughly 700-subject first cohort, were the donors. The receptor's source is a woman aged 25 to 39 in good health and CMV-seronegative. The rearrangement uses TRBV4-3 and TRBJ1-2; possible D gene TRBD1, 5 bases. Sequenced sample: PBMCs. CDR3 region: CASSQARWGRENGYTF. In DNA, the CDR3 is TGCGCCAGCAGCCAAGCACGGTGGGGCAGGGAAAATGGCTACACCTTC.